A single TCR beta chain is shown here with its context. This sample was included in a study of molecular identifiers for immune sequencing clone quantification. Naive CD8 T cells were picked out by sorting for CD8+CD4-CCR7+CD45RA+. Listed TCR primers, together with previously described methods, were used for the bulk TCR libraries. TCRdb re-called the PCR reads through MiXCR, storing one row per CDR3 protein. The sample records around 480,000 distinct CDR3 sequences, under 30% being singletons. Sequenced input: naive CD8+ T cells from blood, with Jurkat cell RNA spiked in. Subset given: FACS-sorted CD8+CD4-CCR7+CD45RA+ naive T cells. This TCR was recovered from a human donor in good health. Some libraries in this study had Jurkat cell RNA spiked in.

In nucleotides, the CDR3 is TGTGCCAGCAGTTGGATACCGGGACAGTTCTATGGCTACACCTTC. It codes for CASSWIPGQFYGYTF. This chain uses TRBV6-2 or TRBV6-3 with TRBJ1-2; the match to TRBD1 covers 7 bases. Germline V gene data show CDR1 as MNHEY and CDR2 as SVGEGT. Unmatched junction bases numbered 9, after V lost 4 bases and J lost 4 bases. CDR3 length: 15 residues.